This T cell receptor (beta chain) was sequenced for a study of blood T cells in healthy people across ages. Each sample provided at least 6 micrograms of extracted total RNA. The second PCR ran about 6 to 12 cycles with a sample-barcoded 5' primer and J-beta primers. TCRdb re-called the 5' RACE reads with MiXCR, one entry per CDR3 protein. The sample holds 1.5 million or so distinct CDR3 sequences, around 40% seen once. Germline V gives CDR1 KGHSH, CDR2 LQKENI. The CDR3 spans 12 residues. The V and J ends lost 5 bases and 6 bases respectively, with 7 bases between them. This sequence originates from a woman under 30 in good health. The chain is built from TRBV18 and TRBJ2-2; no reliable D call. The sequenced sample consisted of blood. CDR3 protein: CASSEDPGELFF. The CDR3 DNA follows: TGTGCCAGCTCAGAGGATCCCGGGGAGCTGTTTTTT.